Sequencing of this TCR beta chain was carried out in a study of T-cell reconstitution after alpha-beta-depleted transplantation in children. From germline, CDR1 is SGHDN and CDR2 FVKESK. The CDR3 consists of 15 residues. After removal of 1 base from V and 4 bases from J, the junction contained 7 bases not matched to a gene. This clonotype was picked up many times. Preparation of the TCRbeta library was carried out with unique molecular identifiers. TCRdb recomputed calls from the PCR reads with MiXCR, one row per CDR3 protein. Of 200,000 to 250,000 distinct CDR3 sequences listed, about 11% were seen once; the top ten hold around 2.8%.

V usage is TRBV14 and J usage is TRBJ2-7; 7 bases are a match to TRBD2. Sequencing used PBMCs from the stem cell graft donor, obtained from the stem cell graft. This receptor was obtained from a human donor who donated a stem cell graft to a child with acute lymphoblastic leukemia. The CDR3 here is CASSQGLGLLYEQYF. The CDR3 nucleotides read TGTGCCAGCAGCCAAGGACTGGGACTACTATACGAGCAGTACTTC.